This T cell receptor beta chain originates from a study of T cell responses to AZD1222 COVID-19 vaccine. Findings of the study overall: Breadth and depth of Spike-specific TCRs rose after two AZD1222 doses.

The protocol was immunoSEQ multiplex PCR, while the TCRdb copy is restricted to in-frame clones and leaves out a portion. The sample contains 100,000 to 140,000 clones, 70% to 90% of which appear only once. V lost 2 bases to trimming and J lost 0 bases, with 13 bases between them. The CDR3 loop spans 16 amino acids. CDR1 and CDR2 from the germline V gene are MDHEN and SYDVKM. This clone was seen a handful of times. Its matching antigen is unknown. The chain links TRBV28 to TRBJ1-1, with a tentative D call TRBD1 (5 bases). The sequence was collected from an adult who received the AZD1222 COVID-19 vaccine. The source material was peripheral blood, sampled 28 days after the second AZD1222 dose. For the CDR3, the DNA is TGTGCCAGCAGTTTAATAGTGGGCAGGGTGAACACTGAAGCTTTCTTT. It yields the protein CASSLIVGRVNTEAFF.